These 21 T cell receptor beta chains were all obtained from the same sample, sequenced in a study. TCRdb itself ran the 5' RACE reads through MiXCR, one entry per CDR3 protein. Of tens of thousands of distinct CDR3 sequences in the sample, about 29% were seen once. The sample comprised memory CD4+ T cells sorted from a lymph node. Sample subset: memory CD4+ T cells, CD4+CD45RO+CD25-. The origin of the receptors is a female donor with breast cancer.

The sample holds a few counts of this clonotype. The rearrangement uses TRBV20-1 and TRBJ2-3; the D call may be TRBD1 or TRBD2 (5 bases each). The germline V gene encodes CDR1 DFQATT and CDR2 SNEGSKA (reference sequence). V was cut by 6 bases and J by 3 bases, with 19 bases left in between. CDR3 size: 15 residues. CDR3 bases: TGCAGTGCGAGGGCCGGGACCCAAGGGACAGATACGCAGTATTTT. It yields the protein CSARAGTQGTDTQYF.

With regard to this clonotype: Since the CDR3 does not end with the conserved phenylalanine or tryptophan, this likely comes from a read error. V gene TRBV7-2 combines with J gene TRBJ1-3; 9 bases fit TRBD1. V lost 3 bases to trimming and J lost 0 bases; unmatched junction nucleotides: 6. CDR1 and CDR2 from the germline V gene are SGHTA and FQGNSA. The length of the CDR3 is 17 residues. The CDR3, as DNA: TGTGCCAGCAGCTTCCAACAGGGGGCCTACTCTGGAAACACCATATATTAT. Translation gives CASSFQQGAYSGNTIYY.

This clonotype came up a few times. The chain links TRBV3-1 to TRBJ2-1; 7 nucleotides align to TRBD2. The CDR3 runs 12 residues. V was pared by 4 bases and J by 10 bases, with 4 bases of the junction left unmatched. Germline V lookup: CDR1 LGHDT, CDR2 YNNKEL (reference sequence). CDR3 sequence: CASSLFGGEQFF. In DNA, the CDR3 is TGTGCCAGCAGCCTCTTCGGGGGGGAGCAGTTCTTC.

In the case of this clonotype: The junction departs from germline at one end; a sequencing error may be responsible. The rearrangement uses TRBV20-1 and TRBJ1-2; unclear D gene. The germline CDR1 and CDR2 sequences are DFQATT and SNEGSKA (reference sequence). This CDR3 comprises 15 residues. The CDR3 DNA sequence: TGCAGTACTAGAGATTTTCGGAGGCCTAACTATGGCTACACCTTC. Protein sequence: CSTRDFRRPNYGYTF.

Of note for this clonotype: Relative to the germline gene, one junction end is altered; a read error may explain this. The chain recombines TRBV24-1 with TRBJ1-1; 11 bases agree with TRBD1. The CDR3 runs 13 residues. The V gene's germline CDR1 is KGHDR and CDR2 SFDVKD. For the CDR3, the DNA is TGTGCCACCAGTGATCTCCGGGACAGGGGGTTGTCATTT. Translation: CATSDLRDRGLSF.

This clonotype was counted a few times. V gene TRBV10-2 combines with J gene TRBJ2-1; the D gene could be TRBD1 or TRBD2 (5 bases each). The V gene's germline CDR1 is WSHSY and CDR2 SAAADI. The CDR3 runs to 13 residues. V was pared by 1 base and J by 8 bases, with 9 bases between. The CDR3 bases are TGCGCCAGCAGTGAGTGGGGGTCCGATGAGCAGTTCTTC. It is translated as CASSEWGSDEQFF.

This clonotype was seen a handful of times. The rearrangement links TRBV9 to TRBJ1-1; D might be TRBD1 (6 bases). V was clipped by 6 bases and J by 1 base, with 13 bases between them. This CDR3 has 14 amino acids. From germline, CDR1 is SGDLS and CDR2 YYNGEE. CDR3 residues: CASTAGTQNTEAFF. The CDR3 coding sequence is TGTGCCAGCACGGCCGGGACACAGAACACTGAAGCTTTCTTT.

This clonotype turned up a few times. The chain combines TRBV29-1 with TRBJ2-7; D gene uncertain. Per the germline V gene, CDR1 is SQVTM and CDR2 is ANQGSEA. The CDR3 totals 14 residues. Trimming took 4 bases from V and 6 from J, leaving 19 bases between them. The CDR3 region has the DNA TGCAGCGTTGGAGATTGGGCAGTGCAAGGCGAGCAGTACTTC. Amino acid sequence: CSVGDWAVQGEQYF.

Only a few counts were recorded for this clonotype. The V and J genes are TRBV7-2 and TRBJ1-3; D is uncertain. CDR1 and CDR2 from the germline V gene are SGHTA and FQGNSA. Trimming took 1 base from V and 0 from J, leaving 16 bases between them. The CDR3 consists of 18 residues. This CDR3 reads CASSLVGQAELSGNTIYF. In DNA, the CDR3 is TGTGCCAGCAGCTTAGTAGGGCAGGCAGAACTCTCTGGAAACACCATATATTTT.

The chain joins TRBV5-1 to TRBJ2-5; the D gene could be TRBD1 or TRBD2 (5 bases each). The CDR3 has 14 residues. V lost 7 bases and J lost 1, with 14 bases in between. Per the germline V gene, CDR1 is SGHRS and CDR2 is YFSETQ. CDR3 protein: CASGVGASQETQYF. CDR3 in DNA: TGCGCCAGCGGGGTCGGGGCTTCCCAAGAGACCCAGTACTTC.

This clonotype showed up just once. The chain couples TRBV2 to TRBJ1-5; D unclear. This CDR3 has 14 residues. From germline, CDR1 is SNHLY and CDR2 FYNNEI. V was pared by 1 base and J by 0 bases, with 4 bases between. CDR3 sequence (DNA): TGTGCCAGCAGTGAAGTGTATAGCAATCAGCCCCAGCATTTT. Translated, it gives CASSEVYSNQPQHF.

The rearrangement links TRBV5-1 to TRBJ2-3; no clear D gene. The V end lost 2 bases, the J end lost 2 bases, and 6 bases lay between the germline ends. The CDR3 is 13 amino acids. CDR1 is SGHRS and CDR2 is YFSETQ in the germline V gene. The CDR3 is CASSFSLTDTQYF. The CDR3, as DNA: TGCGCCAGCAGCTTCAGTCTCACAGATACGCAGTATTTT. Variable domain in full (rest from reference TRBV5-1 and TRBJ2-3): KAGVTQTPRYLIKTRGQQVTLSCSPISGHRSVSWYQQTPGQGLQFLFEYFSETQRNKGNFPGRFSGRQFSNSRSEMNVSTLELGDSALYLCASSFSLTDTQYFGPGTRLTVL.

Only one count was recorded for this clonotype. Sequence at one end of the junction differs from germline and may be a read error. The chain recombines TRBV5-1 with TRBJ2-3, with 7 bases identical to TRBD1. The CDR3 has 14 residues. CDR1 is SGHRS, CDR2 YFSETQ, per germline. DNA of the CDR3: TGCGCCAGCAGCTCCGGGACAGTCTCAGATACGCGGTATTTT. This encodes CASSSGTVSDTRYF.

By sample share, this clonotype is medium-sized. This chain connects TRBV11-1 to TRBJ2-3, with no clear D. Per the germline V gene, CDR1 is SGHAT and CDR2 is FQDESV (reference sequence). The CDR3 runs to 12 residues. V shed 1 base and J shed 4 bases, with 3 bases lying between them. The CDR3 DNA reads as TGTGCCAGCAGCTTAGAAGCAGATACGCAGTATTTT. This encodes CASSLEADTQYF.

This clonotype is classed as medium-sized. CDR3 residues: CASSEAYGSYNSPLHF. CDR3 sequence (DNA): TGTGCCAGCAGTGAAGCTTACGGCTCCTATAATTCACCCCTCCACTTT. This chain connects TRBV6-1 to TRBJ1-6; D call uncertain. CDR1 and CDR2 (germline): MNHNS, SASEGT. This CDR3 has 16 amino acids. Between the trimmed V and J ends, which lost 0 bases and 0 bases, there was a span of 6 bases.

CDR3 loop: CASSPRALTNTEAFF. The CDR3 region has the DNA TGTGCCAGCAGTCCCCGAGCATTGACCAACACTGAAGCTTTCTTT. This sequence joins TRBV27 and TRBJ1-1, with unresolved D. There are 15 residues in the CDR3. V was trimmed by 5 bases and J by 2 bases, leaving 15 bases between them. Germline values: CDR1 MNHEY, CDR2 SMNVEV (reference sequence).

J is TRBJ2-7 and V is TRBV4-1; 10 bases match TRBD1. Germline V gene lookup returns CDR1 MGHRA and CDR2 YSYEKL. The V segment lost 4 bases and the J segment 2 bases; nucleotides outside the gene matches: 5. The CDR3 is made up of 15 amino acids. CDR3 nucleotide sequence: TGCGCCAGCAGCCCGGGACAGGGGTTCGCCTACGAGCAGTACTTC. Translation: CASSPGQGFAYEQYF.

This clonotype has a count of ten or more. The CDR3 reads CASSSSGKNQETQYF. The CDR3 DNA sequence: TGTGCCAGCAGTTCTAGCGGGAAAAACCAAGAGACCCAGTACTTC. The chain uses TRBV12-3 or TRBV12-4 and TRBJ2-5; TRBD2 agrees at 9 bases. The CDR3 spans 15 residues. The J segment lost 0 bases and the V segment lost 4 bases, leaving 3 bases of the junction unmatched.

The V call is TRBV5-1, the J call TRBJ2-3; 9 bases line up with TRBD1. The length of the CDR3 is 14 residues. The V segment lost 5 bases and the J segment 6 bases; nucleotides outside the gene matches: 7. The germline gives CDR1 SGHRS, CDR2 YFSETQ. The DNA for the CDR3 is TGCGCCAGCAGGCAGAACAGGGGGCCCGATACGCAGTATTTT. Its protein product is CASRQNRGPDTQYF.

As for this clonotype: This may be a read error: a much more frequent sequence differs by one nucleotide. The CDR3 spells CASSLDRPGDTEAFF. The CDR3, as DNA: TGCGCCAGCAGCTTGGACCGCCCGGGGGACACTGAAGCTTTCTTT. The chain links TRBV5-1 to TRBJ1-1, with D possibly TRBD1 on 5 matching bases. Germline CDR1 SGHRS, CDR2 YFSETQ. V was pared by 0 bases and J by 3 bases, with 12 bases between. The CDR3 has 15 residues. The variable domain in full, completed from reference TRBV5-1 and TRBJ1-1, reads KAGVTQTPRYLIKTRGQQVTLSCSPISGHRSVSWYQQTPGQGLQFLFEYFSETQRNKGNFPGRFSGRQFSNSRSEMNVSTLELGDSALYLCASSLDRPGDTEAFFGQGTRLTVV.

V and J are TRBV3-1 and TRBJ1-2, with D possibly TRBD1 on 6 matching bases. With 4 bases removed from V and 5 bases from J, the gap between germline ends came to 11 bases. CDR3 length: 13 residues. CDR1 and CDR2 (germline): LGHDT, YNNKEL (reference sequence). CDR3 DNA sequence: TGTGCCAGCAGCCCCACTACAGGGTATGGCTACACCTTC. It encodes CASSPTTGYGYTF.